Each of the 21 T cell receptor beta chains below was sequenced from the same sample in a study of neoadjuvant anti-PD-1 for oral cavity cancer. The repertoire was sequenced with immunoSEQ multiplex PCR; TCRdb's copy has only in-frame clones and lacks some. The sample consists of fewer than 20,000 clones, about three fifths of them appearing once. The specimen was PBMCs, collected before nivolumab (anti-PD-1) treatment. The origin of the receptors is a person aged 35-79 years with oral cavity squamous cell carcinoma.

The CDR3 DNA is TGTGCCAGCAGTTTATTGACAATGAACACTGAAGCTTTCTTT. Protein: CASSLLTMNTEAFF. The rearrangement links TRBV28 to TRBJ1-1; D call uncertain. Trimming cost V 1 base and J 0 bases, with 6 bases left between them. The CDR3 has 14 residues. Per germline, CDR1 MDHEN and CDR2 SYDVKM.

The V and J genes are TRBV2 and TRBJ2-3; TRBD2 matches at 7 bases. V lost 3 bases to trimming and J lost 5 bases; unmatched junction nucleotides: 8. CDR1 and CDR2 from the germline V gene are SNHLY and FYNNEI. CDR3 size: 15 residues. The CDR3 spells CASSEAGVLVDTQYF. The CDR3 coding sequence is TGTGCCAGCAGTGAGGCGGGAGTCTTGGTAGATACGCAGTATTTT.

The genes are TRBV2 and TRBJ2-2; the D gene is possibly TRBD1 (5 bases). Germline V gives CDR1 SNHLY, CDR2 FYNNEI. Trimming cost V 6 bases and J 0 bases, with 8 bases left between them. The CDR3 runs to 14 residues. The CDR3 nucleotides read TGTGCCAGCAGCTTGACAGCGAACACCGGGGAGCTGTTTTTT. Its translation is CASSLTANTGELFF.

The CDR3 loop is CASSPDRGGETQYF. The CDR3 DNA reads TGCGCCAGCAGCCCGGACAGGGGAGGGGAGACCCAGTACTTC. This rearrangement joins TRBV5-1 to TRBJ2-5, with 9 nucleotides matching TRBD1. Per germline, CDR1 SGHRS and CDR2 YFSETQ. The CDR3 runs 14 residues. V trimming: 4 bases; J trimming: 5 bases; junction bases outside the gene matches: 6.

The chain has TRBV6-1 and TRBJ2-7, with D maybe TRBD2 (6 bases). V was trimmed by 6 bases and J by 2 bases, leaving 14 bases between them. This CDR3 contains 14 residues. Germline V gene sequence: CDR1 MNHNS, CDR2 SASEGT. CDR3 DNA sequence: TGTGCCAGCAGACGGACTATTATTACCTACGAGCAGTACTTC. Translation gives CASRRTIITYEQYF.

The chain joins TRBV10-3 to TRBJ1-5, with a possible D match to TRBD1 (5 bases). Germline V gene sequence: CDR1 ENHRY, CDR2 SYGVKD. V dropped 6 bases and J dropped 4 bases, with 16 bases sitting between them. The CDR3 length is 15 residues. The CDR3, as DNA: TGTGCCATCAGGATGGGGGGTGGCAGTAATCAGCCCCAGCATTTT. Translating it yields CAIRMGGGSNQPQHF.

The chain joins TRBV5-1 to TRBJ2-3; TRBD2 matches at 13 bases. CDR3 length: 17 residues. The trim removed 4 bases at V and 5 bases at J, leaving 10 bases unmatched. Germline loops: CDR1 SGHRS, CDR2 YFSETQ. This chain's CDR3 is CASSAWTSGSGKDTQYF. CDR3 in DNA: TGCGCCAGCAGCGCCTGGACTAGCGGGAGTGGGAAAGATACGCAGTATTTT.

This clone was recorded a few times. The rearrangement joins TRBV2 to TRBJ1-3, with TRBD1 as a possible D gene (6 bases). Trimming pared 8 bases from V and 4 bases from J, leaving 12 bases between. This CDR3 region has 13 residues. CDR1 is SNHLY and CDR2 is FYNNEI in the germline V gene. The CDR3 protein is CASQDRLGNTIYF. DNA of the CDR3: TGTGCCAGCCAGGACAGACTAGGAAACACCATATATTTT.

This clone has more than one count but fewer than ten. The CDR3 DNA reads TGTGCCAGCAGTGAAGCGTGGCAGGAGTATGGCTACACCTTC. Translated, it gives CASSEAWQEYGYTF. The J gene is TRBJ1-2, the V gene TRBV2; D gene unclear. From germline, CDR1 is SNHLY and CDR2 FYNNEI. The CDR3 is 14 amino acids. The V gene lost 0 bases and the J gene lost 5 bases, with 10 bases spanning the gap.

The chain recombines TRBV19 with TRBJ1-2, with unresolved D. The CDR3 sequence is 12 residues long. Germline-derived CDR1 and CDR2 are LNHDA and SQIVND (reference sequence). Trimming took off 6 bases at V and 6 bases at J, with 11 bases between the two ends. The CDR3 DNA reads as TGTGCCAGTAGCCTCCGTACTGATGGCTACACCTTC. Its protein product is CASSLRTDGYTF.

CDR3 protein: CASSYRGNYEQYF. The CDR3 DNA is TGTGCCAGCAGTTACAGGGGCAACTACGAGCAGTACTTC. The V and J genes are TRBV5-4 and TRBJ2-7, with 7 nucleotides matching TRBD1. The CDR3 has 13 amino acids. CDR1 SGHNT and CDR2 YYREEE come from the germline V gene (reference sequence). V was clipped by 5 bases and J by 3 bases; unmatched bases: 5. The whole variable domain, filled in from reference TRBV5-4 and TRBJ2-7, reads ETGVTQSPTHLIKTRGQQVTLRCSSQSGHNTVSWYQQALGQGPQFIFQYYREEENGRGNFPPRFSGLQFPNYSSELNVNALELDDSALYLCASSYRGNYEQYFGPGTRLTVT.

The chain is built from TRBV25-1 and TRBJ2-3; maybe TRBD1 (6 bases). Germline CDR1 and CDR2: MGHDK and SYGVNS. The ends were cut back, 0 bases at V and 4 bases at J, with 8 bases in the middle. There are 14 residues in the CDR3. CDR3 nucleotide sequence: TGTGCCAGCAGTGAATATCGGACAGCAGATACGCAGTATTTT. Translated: CASSEYRTADTQYF.

This clone was seen only a few times. The chain joins TRBV29-1 to TRBJ2-2; D assignment may be TRBD1 or TRBD2 (5 bases each). Germline loops: CDR1 SQVTM, CDR2 ANQGSEA. The CDR3 runs 15 residues. Trimming took off 4 bases at V and 5 bases at J, with 17 bases between the two ends. The CDR3: CSVVSNEGPTGELFF. The CDR3 bases are TGCAGCGTTGTGTCCAACGAGGGACCTACCGGGGAGCTGTTTTTT.

The chain employs TRBV6-5 and TRBJ1-1, with D unresolved. The CDR3 has 13 residues. Trimming stripped 2 bases from V and 7 bases from J, with 11 bases between. Germline CDR1 and CDR2: MNHEY and SVGAGI. CDR3 protein: CASSYQVGSEAFF. The CDR3 DNA reads TGTGCCAGCAGTTACCAGGTGGGCAGTGAAGCTTTCTTT.

The rearrangement joins TRBV5-1 to TRBJ1-1, with TRBD1 as a possible D gene (6 bases). The V end lost 4 bases, the J end lost 1 base, and 14 bases lay between the germline ends. Germline CDR1 reads SGHRS; CDR2 reads YFSETQ. The CDR3 covers 15 residues. CDR3 loop: CASSIDPGQNTEAFF. CDR3 in DNA: TGCGCCAGCAGCATTGACCCGGGACAGAACACTGAAGCTTTCTTT.

This clone was counted a few times. J is TRBJ1-1 and V is TRBV30; D remains ambiguous. From germline, CDR1 is GTSNPN and CDR2 SVGIG (reference sequence). There are 10 residues in the CDR3. Trimming stripped 3 bases from V and 3 bases from J, with 2 bases between. For the CDR3, the DNA is TGTGCCTGGAGCCACACTGAAGCTTTCTTT. Its protein is CAWSHTEAFF.

J is TRBJ2-2 and V is TRBV2; 10 bases map to TRBD1. V gave up 1 base and J gave up 2 bases; unmatched junction bases: 1. This CDR3 comprises 16 residues. Per germline, CDR1 SNHLY and CDR2 FYNNEI. For the CDR3, the DNA is TGTGCCAGCAGTGAAGGACAGGGGGCAAACACCGGGGAGCTGTTTTTT. This translates into CASSEGQGANTGELFF.

The V and J genes are TRBV7-9 and TRBJ2-3; D ambiguous. This CDR3 comprises 9 residues. V shed 10 bases and J shed 2 bases, with 1 base lying between them. CDR1 SEHNR and CDR2 FQNEAQ come from the germline V gene (reference sequence). CDR3: CATTDTQYF. For the CDR3, the DNA is TGTGCCACCACAGATACGCAGTATTTT.

V is TRBV5-1 and J is TRBJ1-5; D perhaps matches TRBD1 (5 bases). Germline CDR1 is SGHRS and CDR2 is YFSETQ. V was shortened by 0 bases and J by 6 bases, with 10 bases between the two germline ends. The CDR3 totals 14 residues. The CDR3 DNA reads as TGCGCCAGCAGCTTGGAGCAGGGTGGTCAGCCCCAGCATTTT. Its translation: CASSLEQGGQPQHF.

The V gene is TRBV7-6, the J gene TRBJ2-7; the D is unclear. Trimming cost V 5 bases and J 6 bases, with 14 bases left between them. This CDR3 has 13 amino acids. In germline, CDR1 is SGHVS, CDR2 FNYEAQ. The DNA for the CDR3 is TGTGCCAGCAGCACCTCAAGAGCGACCGAGCAGTACTTC. This encodes CASSTSRATEQYF.

V and J are TRBV5-6 and TRBJ1-3; 7 nucleotides line up with TRBD1. Per the germline V gene, CDR1 is SGHDT and CDR2 is YYEEEE. V shed 0 bases, J shed 1 base, and the junction held 7 bases outside the gene matches. This CDR3 has 17 residues. This chain's CDR3 is CASSLDYGTVSGNTIYF. DNA of the CDR3: TGTGCCAGCAGCTTGGATTATGGGACAGTGTCTGGAAACACCATATATTTT.